Given below is one T cell receptor beta chain in context. The antigen is undetermined. The sample belongs to a study of spatial heterogeneity in lung cancer. Regarding the study as a whole: At resection, ubiquitous expanded tumor TCRs appeared in blood more than at follow-up.

V was trimmed by 0 bases and J by 1 base, leaving 9 bases between them. The germline V gene encodes CDR1 LNHNV and CDR2 YYDKDF (reference sequence). The CDR3 runs to 15 residues. Documented time point: sample taken at primary tumor resection. The authors sequenced whole RNA from tumor, nontumor lung or frozen PBMC without sorting. TCRdb used MiXCR to reprocess the 5' RACE reads, holding one entry per CDR3 protein. The profile covers about 30,000 distinct CDR3 sequences, with 7.5% to 9.5% appearing a single time and roughly 35% taken by the ten largest. The V call is TRBV15, the J call TRBJ2-5, with TRBD2 as a possible D gene (6 bases). The sequencing here drew on PBMCs, taken at surgery. This clonotype was sampled from a female donor with early-stage non-small cell lung cancer. This CDR3 reads CATSRDGGIQETQYF. CDR3 nucleotides: TGTGCCACCAGCAGAGATGGCGGGATCCAAGAGACCCAGTACTTC.